Listed below are T cell receptor beta chains from one sample, sequenced in a study of identical twins. TCRdb reprocessed the 5' RACE reads with MiXCR, giving one entry per CDR3 protein. Here the sample spans about 520,000 distinct CDR3 sequences, less than 25% being singletons. This same sample was also part of a study on T cells expressing NK-cell markers.

Sequenced: CD4+ T cells sorted from blood. The origin of the receptors is a woman aged 18-29 years in good health. The CDR3 runs from the conserved cysteine through the conserved F or W. A D gene is named only where the DNA matches it firmly. Expanded clones are given a class, and other clones once, few, many or no size at all.

TGTGCCAGCCGAGTCGGCCCGACAGGGTTCGCTGAAGCTTTCTTT CASRVGPTGFAEAFF TRBV18 . TRBD1 TRBJ1-1
TGTGCCAGCAGCTTGCGTCCAGCTGGGGTGGCCCAGTACTTC CASSLRPAGVAQYF TRBV7-2 . . TRBJ2-5
TGCAGTGCAAACGCAGGGGGGGTATACGAGCAGTACTTC CSANAGGVYEQYF TRBV20-1 . . TRBJ2-7
TGTGCCAGCAGTGAATCCTCCGGGACAGGGGGAATAGATACGCAGTATTTT CASSESSGTGGIDTQYF TRBV25-1 few TRBD1 TRBJ2-3
TGCAGTGCTAGAAACTCCTTCTACGATTTCTCCTACGAGCAGTACTTC CSARNSFYDFSYEQYF TRBV20-1 . . TRBJ2-7
TGTGCCAGCAGCCCCGAGGGGGATGTATATAGCTCCTACGAGCAGTACTTC CASSPEGDVYSSYEQYF TRBV9 . . TRBJ2-7
TGCAGTACGACTAGCGGGAGCCATGAGCAGTTCTTC CSTTSGSHEQFF TRBV29-1 . TRBD2 TRBJ2-1
TGTGCCAGCAGCGGGCAGGGTATATTGGGTGAAAAACTGTTTTTT CASSGQGILGEKLFF TRBV9 few . TRBJ1-4
TGCGCCAGCAGCTCCCTTCCCCCGGACCTCGGGGGAGAGCAGTTCTTC CASSSLPPDLGGEQFF TRBV5-1 . . TRBJ2-1
TGCAGTGCTAGGGGAGGGTACCAAGAGACCCAGTACTTC CSARGGYQETQYF TRBV20-1 few TRBD2 TRBJ2-5
TGCGCCAGCAGCCAAGTTCTCCGGGATACGCAGTATTTT CASSQVLRDTQYF TRBV4-3 . . TRBJ2-3
TGTGCCAGCAGCGGGGGGACAGGGGCGTATGGGGCCTACGAGCAGTACTTC CASSGGTGAYGAYEQYF TRBV7-8 few TRBD1 TRBJ2-7
TGTGCCAGCAGTTCGTACAGGGTCCTCACCGGGGAGCTGTTTTTT CASSSYRVLTGELFF TRBV12-3/TRBV12-4 few . TRBJ2-2
TGTGCCAGCAGTTTCGGCCTGGCGTCCTACGAGCAGTACTTC CASSFGLASYEQYF TRBV12-3/TRBV12-4 many . TRBJ2-7
TGCGCCAGCAGCCAAGATGTACCCGCTGAGCAGTTCTTC CASSQDVPAEQFF TRBV4-1 . . TRBJ2-1
TGTGCCAGCAGCTTAGTGGGCACAGGGAAACGAGATACGCAGTATTTT CASSLVGTGKRDTQYF TRBV7-9 few . TRBJ2-3
TGCGCCAGCAGCCAAGATACGACATTGAGAAATTCACCCCTCCACTTT CASSQDTTLRNSPLHF TRBV4-3 few . TRBJ1-6
TGTGCCAGCAGTTTGAACAGGGGACGGTCTGAAGCTTTCTTT CASSLNRGRSEAFF TRBV12-3/TRBV12-4 few TRBD1 TRBJ1-1
TGCAGTGCTAGAGTCGGGGGAGCCACAGATACGCAGTATTTT CSARVGGATDTQYF TRBV20-1 . . TRBJ2-3
TGCAGCGTTGATGAGGGGGAGACCCAGTACTTC CSVDEGETQYF TRBV29-1 many . TRBJ2-5
TGTGCCAGCAGTTCACTTTTGGGGAACACTGAAGCTTTCTTT CASSSLLGNTEAFF TRBV13 . . TRBJ1-1
TGTGCCAGCAGCGTTGACTACTTCCAAGAGACCCAGTACTTC CASSVDYFQETQYF TRBV9 . . TRBJ2-5
TGCGCCAGCAGCTTTACCGGGACTAGAGAAGAGACCCAGTACTTC CASSFTGTREETQYF TRBV5-1 . TRBD2 TRBJ2-5
TGTGCCAGCAATTCTCTGGGATCCGTCACTGAAGCTTTCTTT CASNSLGSVTEAFF TRBV12-3/TRBV12-4 few . TRBJ1-1
TGTGCCATCAGACCGGGACAACCATACAATGAGCAGTTCTTC CAIRPGQPYNEQFF TRBV10-3 . . TRBJ2-1
TGTGCCAGCAGCCAAGATCACCTGGGAGAGACCCAGTACTTC CASSQDHLGETQYF TRBV14 few . TRBJ2-5
TGCAGTGCTCGATCCTTCCGGGTTTCCTACAATGAGCAGTTCTTC CSARSFRVSYNEQFF TRBV20-1 few . TRBJ2-1
TGTGCCAGCAGCCACGAACTAGCGGGAAGAACAGATACGCAGTATTTT CASSHELAGRTDTQYF TRBV4-2 . TRBD2 TRBJ2-3
TGCGCCAGCAGCTTGGGCCCACTAGCGGGGGATTACAATGAGCAGTTCTTC CASSLGPLAGDYNEQFF TRBV5-1 . TRBD2 TRBJ2-1
TGTGCCACCAGCCACCCTAGTGGGATATACAATGAGCAGTTCTTC CATSHPSGIYNEQFF TRBV15 few . TRBJ2-1